These 18 T cell receptor beta chains share one sample of origin, sequenced in a study of T cells in Graves' hyperthyroidism and ophthalmopathy. Researchers took RNA transcripts and amplified the TCR beta CDR3 regions from them. When the TCR CDR3 underwent first-round RT-PCR, the HTBI primer set was used. Via MiXCR, TCRdb re-called the multiplex PCR reads, giving one row per CDR3 protein. The sample records 500,000 to 600,000 distinct CDR3 sequences, 46% being singletons. Sequencing was performed on peripheral blood or thyroid tissue (not recorded which). These receptors were obtained from an adult woman with Graves' disease, either hyperthyroidism or ophthalmopathy (not recorded which).

Many counts were recorded for this clonotype. The chain employs TRBV5-6 and TRBJ1-1, with TRBD1 identical over 7 bases. CDR3 size: 13 residues. The ends lost 5 bases at V and 4 bases at J; junction bases unmatched: 5. Germline assignment: CDR1 SGHDT and CDR2 YYEEEE. The CDR3 loop is CASRYAGGTEAFF. The CDR3 coding sequence is TGTGCCAGCAGATATGCAGGGGGCACTGAAGCTTTCTTT.

This clonotype was seen at least ten times. The chain has TRBV11-2 and TRBJ1-1; TRBD1 aligns across 10 bases. The CDR3 runs to 16 residues. Germline trimming cut 4 bases from V and 5 bases from J; bases unmatched to any gene: 10. CDR1 and CDR2 (germline): SGHAT, FQNNGV. In DNA form, the CDR3 reads TGTGCCAGCAGCTCCCCCCGGACAGGGGGGAGGACTGAAGCTTTCTTT. Protein product: CASSSPRTGGRTEAFF.

About this clonotype itself: This may be a read error, as it is one base from a much larger clone. The rearrangement joins TRBV11-2 to TRBJ2-7; D is unresolved. From germline, CDR1 is SGHAT and CDR2 FQNNGV. The CDR3 has 16 residues. The CDR3 reads CASGLSFGALLAEQYF. The CDR3 region has the DNA TGTGCCAGCGGCTTATCGTTCGGTGCCTTATTAGCCGAGCAGTACTTC.

In its sample, this clonotype was seen a few times. The rearrangement joins TRBV7-2 to TRBJ1-1, with unresolved D. The CDR3 sequence is 14 residues long. The germline V gene has CDR1 SGHTA and CDR2 FQGNSA. V was pared by 5 bases and J by 5 bases, with 15 bases between. The CDR3 loop reads CASSHPLGRTEAFF. CDR3 DNA: TGTGCCAGCAGCCACCCACTCGGACGAACTGAAGCTTTCTTT.

The CDR3 DNA reads as TGCAGCGTCGCCGGACTAGCGTGGGAGACCCAGTACTTC. Its translation is CSVAGLAWETQYF. This chain joins TRBV29-1 and TRBJ2-5; 9 bases fit TRBD2. Germline V gene data show CDR1 as SQVTM and CDR2 as ANQGSEA. The length of the CDR3 is 13 residues. V shed 6 bases and J 5 bases; nucleotides not matched to a gene: 7.

This chain's CDR3 is CARALWGGGRETQYF. CDR3 DNA: TGCGCCAGGGCCCTTTGGGGGGGAGGTCGAGAGACCCAGTACTTC. The V and J genes are TRBV10-1 and TRBJ2-5; 7 bases agree with TRBD2. The trim removed 9 bases at V and 4 bases at J, leaving 14 bases unmatched. Germline CDR1 WNHNN, CDR2 SYGVQD (reference sequence). The CDR3 extends over 15 amino acids.

CDR3 bases: TGTGCCACCAGCAGAGAATATTCTGGGGATGGCTACACCTTC. It specifies CATSREYSGDGYTF. V gene TRBV15 combines with J gene TRBJ1-2; D is unresolved. The germline CDR1 and CDR2 sequences are LNHNV and YYDKDF (reference sequence). The ends were cut back, 0 bases at V and 6 bases at J, with 11 bases in the middle. The CDR3 has 14 amino acids. Together with reference TRBV15 and TRBJ1-2, the CDR3 gives the full variable domain: DAMVIQNPRYQVTQFGKPVTLSCSQTLNHNVMYWYQQKSSQAPKLLFHYYDKDFNNEADTPDNFQSRRPNTSFCFLDIRSPGLGDTAMYLCATSREYSGDGYTFGSGTRLTVV.

V usage is TRBV2 and J usage is TRBJ2-7; TRBD2 might be the D (5 bases). This CDR3 spans 14 amino acids. Trimming stripped 6 bases from V and 3 bases from J, with 15 bases between. Germline V CDR1 and CDR2: SNHLY, FYNNEI. The CDR3 region is CASRNPGTDYEQYF. The CDR3 DNA sequence: TGTGCCAGCAGGAATCCGGGAACTGACTACGAGCAGTACTTC.

The chain links TRBV7-9 to TRBJ2-3; the D is unclear. The CDR3 is 12 amino acids. Germline CDR1 SEHNR, CDR2 FQNEAQ (reference sequence). Between the trimmed V and J ends, which lost 6 bases and 5 bases, there was a span of 9 bases. CDR3 protein: CASRITGDTQYF. CDR3 bases: TGTGCCAGCAGGATTACCGGAGATACGCAGTATTTT. The complete variable domain, with remaining parts taken from reference TRBV7-9 and TRBJ2-3, reads DTGVSQNPRHKITKRGQNVTFRCDPISEHNRLYWYRQTLGQGPEFLTYFQNEAQLEKSRLLSDRFSAERPKGSFSTLEIQRTEQGDSAMYLCASRITGDTQYFGPGTRLTVL.

The J gene is TRBJ2-5, the V gene TRBV5-1; 9 bases fit TRBD2. The CDR3 extends over 16 amino acids. J lost 1 base, V lost 0 bases, and 4 bases had no gene match. Germline assignment: CDR1 SGHRS and CDR2 YFSETQ. The CDR3 spells CASSLGVAGVQETQYF. The CDR3 bases are TGCGCCAGCAGCTTGGGTGTAGCGGGAGTCCAAGAGACCCAGTACTTC.

The J gene is TRBJ1-1, the V gene TRBV7-8, with 7 bases aligning to TRBD1. The germline CDR1 and CDR2 sequences are SGHVS and FQNEAQ. J lost 11 bases, V lost 4 bases, and 10 bases had no gene match. This CDR3 contains 13 residues. Here the CDR3 reads CASSSRTGLDAFF. CDR3 DNA sequence: TGTGCCAGCAGCTCCAGGACAGGCCTGGACGCTTTCTTT.

As to this clonotype: This may arise from a read error, as a much more abundant clone is one base away. J is TRBJ2-5 and V is TRBV12-3 or TRBV12-4, with D perhaps matching TRBD1 (6 bases). This CDR3 region has 14 residues. Trimming stripped 6 bases from V and 2 bases from J, with 13 bases between. The CDR3 bases are TGTGCCAGCAGCCAAGAGGGGGAGCAAGAGACCCAGTACTTC. Protein: CASSQEGEQETQYF.

This clonotype has a handful of counts. V is TRBV7-8 and J is TRBJ2-3, with D possibly TRBD2 on 5 matching bases. The CDR3 spans 16 residues. Germline V gene lookup returns CDR1 SGHVS and CDR2 FQNEAQ. Trimming stripped 1 base from V and 2 bases from J, with 13 bases between. CDR3 sequence (DNA): TGTGCCAGCAGCTTAGTGTCGGGAACCCCCACAGATACGCAGTATTTT. This sequence encodes CASSLVSGTPTDTQYF.

CDR3 in DNA: TGTGCCACCAGCAGCTTGACAGGGGGGACTCCTGAAGCTTTCTTT. This sequence encodes CATSSLTGGTPEAFF. The chain has TRBV15 and TRBJ1-1; 9 bases match TRBD1. Germline values: CDR1 LNHNV, CDR2 YYDKDF (reference sequence). The CDR3 runs to 15 residues. Trimming took 3 bases from V and 6 from J; bases not matched to a gene: 8.

This clonotype was counted between two and nine times. This chain uses TRBV7-2 with TRBJ1-3, with 7 bases lining up with TRBD1. Looked up from germline, CDR1 is SGHTA and CDR2 is FQGNSA. The CDR3 spans 15 residues. Germline trimming cut 2 bases from V and 8 bases from J; bases unmatched to any gene: 9. The DNA of the CDR3 is TGTGCCAGCAGCTTAAGACAGGGTGACGGCTACACCATATATTTT. It encodes CASSLRQGDGYTIYF.

V is TRBV6-2 or TRBV6-3 and J is TRBJ2-5, with D possibly TRBD1 on 5 matching bases. Trimming left V 2 bases short and J 8 bases short, with 18 bases between. CDR1 MNHEY and CDR2 SVGEGT come from the germline V gene. This CDR3 comprises 15 residues. CDR3: CASSYDRYTRDTQYF. CDR3 coding DNA: TGTGCCAGCAGTTACGACAGATATACAAGAGATACCCAGTACTTC.

Many counts were recorded for this clonotype. In nucleotides, the CDR3 is TGCGCCAGCAGCCAACTGCCGGGACTGAGCTATGGCTACACCTTC. Translated: CASSQLPGLSYGYTF. This rearrangement joins TRBV4-1 to TRBJ1-2; weak D call: TRBD1 (5 bases). The V gene lost 2 bases and the J gene lost 4 bases, with 14 bases spanning the gap. Germline loops: CDR1 MGHRA, CDR2 YSYEKL. This CDR3 is built from 15 residues.

This clonotype occurred many times. This chain connects TRBV11-3 to TRBJ2-5, with 8 bases matching TRBD2. The CDR3 is 16 amino acids. CDR1 is SGHNT and CDR2 is YENEEA in the germline V gene. V trimming: 5 bases; J trimming: 4 bases; junction bases outside the gene matches: 12. The chain's CDR3 is CASSVSGSRRSETQYF. The CDR3 DNA is TGTGCCAGCAGCGTAAGCGGGAGTAGGAGGTCAGAGACCCAGTACTTC.